The present T cell receptor (beta chain) was sequenced within a study of OX40 agonist ivuxolimab in advanced cancers. Profiled with immunoSEQ multiplex PCR; TCRdb holds only in-frame clones, not every one. The repertoire includes about 67,000 clones, about 85% of them detected once, and approximately 2% sits in the top ten. Notes on this clone: Its cognate antigen is unknown.

Study results and caveats: There was clonal expansion of CD4+ and CD8+ blood T cells by week 6 at 0.1 to 3.0 mg/kg. The authors also found low normalized T-cell clonal expansion in some nonresponders.

Sequencing used CD4+ or CD8+ T cells sorted from blood, obtained in a trial of the OX40 agonist ivuxolimab. The sequence derives from an adult with an advanced solid tumor such as melanoma, head and neck, liver or kidney cancer.

In nucleotides, the CDR3 is TGTGCCAGCAGCCCTGACAGGGGGGAGCCCCAGCATTTT. It yields the protein CASSPDRGEPQHF. The J gene is TRBJ1-5, the V gene TRBV7-2; 9 bases agree with TRBD1. Germline V gives CDR1 SGHTA, CDR2 FQGNSA. CDR3 size: 13 residues. V gave up 5 bases and J gave up 8 bases; unmatched junction bases: 4.